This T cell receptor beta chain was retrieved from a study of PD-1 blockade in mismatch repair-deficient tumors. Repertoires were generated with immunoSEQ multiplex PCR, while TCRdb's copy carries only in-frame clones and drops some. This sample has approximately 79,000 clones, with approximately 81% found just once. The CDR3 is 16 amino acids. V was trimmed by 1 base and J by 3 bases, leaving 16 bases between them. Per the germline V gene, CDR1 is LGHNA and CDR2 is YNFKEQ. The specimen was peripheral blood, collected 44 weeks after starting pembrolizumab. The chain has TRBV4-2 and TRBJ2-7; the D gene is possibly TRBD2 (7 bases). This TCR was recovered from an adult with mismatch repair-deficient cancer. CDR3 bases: TGTGCCAGCAGCCAAGGCCGAGGGGGGAGGGACTACGAGCAGTACTTC. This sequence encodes CASSQGRGGRDYEQYF.